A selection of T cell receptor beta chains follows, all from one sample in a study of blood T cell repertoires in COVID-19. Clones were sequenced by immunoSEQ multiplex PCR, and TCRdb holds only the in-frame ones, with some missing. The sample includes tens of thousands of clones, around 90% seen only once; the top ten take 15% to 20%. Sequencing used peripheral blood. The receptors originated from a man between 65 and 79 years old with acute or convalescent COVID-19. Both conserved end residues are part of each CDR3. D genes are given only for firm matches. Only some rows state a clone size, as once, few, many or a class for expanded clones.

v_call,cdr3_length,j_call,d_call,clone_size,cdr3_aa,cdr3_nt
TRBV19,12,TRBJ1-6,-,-,CASSIYQSPLHF,TGTGCCAGTAGTATATACCAGTCACCCCTCCACTTT
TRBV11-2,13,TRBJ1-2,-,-,CASSLERTSGYTF,TGTGCCAGCAGCTTAGAGAGGACTAGTGGCTACACCTTC
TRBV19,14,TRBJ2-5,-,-,CASSAPRVRETQYF,TGTGCCAGTAGTGCGCCACGGGTAAGGGAGACCCAGTACTTC
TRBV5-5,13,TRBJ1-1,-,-,CASSRAGDTEAFF,TGTGCCAGCAGCCGGGCGGGGGACACTGAAGCTTTCTTT
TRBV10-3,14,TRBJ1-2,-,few,CAISVDGPNYGYTF,TGTGCCATCAGTGTGGATGGGCCAAACTATGGCTACACCTTC
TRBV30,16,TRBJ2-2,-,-,CAWSVITTGNTGELFF,TGTGCCTGGAGTGTAATAACGACAGGGAACACCGGGGAGCTGTTTTTT
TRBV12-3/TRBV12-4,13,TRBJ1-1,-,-,CASSFQMQGEAFF,TGTGCCAGCAGTTTCCAGATGCAGGGTGAAGCTTTCTTT
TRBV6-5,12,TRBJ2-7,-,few,CASRLAFYEQYF,TGTGCCAGCAGATTAGCTTTCTACGAGCAGTACTTC
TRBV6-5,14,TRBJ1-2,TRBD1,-,CASRKPDRVYGYTF,TGTGCCAGCAGAAAACCGGACAGGGTGTACGGCTACACCTTC
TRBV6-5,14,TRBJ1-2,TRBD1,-,CASSRDRADYGYTF,TGTGCCAGCAGTCGGGACAGGGCCGACTATGGCTACACCTTC
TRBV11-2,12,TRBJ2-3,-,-,CASSLIRDTQYF,TGTGCCAGCAGCTTAATTCGAGATACGCAGTATTTT
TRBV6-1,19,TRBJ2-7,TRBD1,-,CASSDNRGLSGVSSYEQYF,TGTGCCAGCAGTGATAACAGGGGGCTCTCCGGGGTCAGCTCCTACGAGCAGTACTTC
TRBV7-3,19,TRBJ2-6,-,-,CASSPTSLTSLSGANVLTF,TGTGCCAGCAGCCCCACATCCCTGACAAGCCTCTCTGGGGCCAACGTCCTGACTTTC
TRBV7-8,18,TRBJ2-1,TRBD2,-,CASSLATGLAGGYNEQFF,TGTGCCAGCAGCTTAGCGACAGGACTAGCGGGAGGCTACAATGAGCAGTTCTTC
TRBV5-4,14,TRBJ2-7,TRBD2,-,CASTPREGSYEQYF,TGTGCCAGCACTCCGCGGGAGGGGAGCTACGAGCAGTACTTC
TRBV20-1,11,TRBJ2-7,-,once,CSAQDEYEQYF,TGCAGTGCTCAGGATGAATACGAGCAGTACTTC
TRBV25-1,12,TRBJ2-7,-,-,CASSESGYEQYF,TGTGCCAGCAGTGAATCCGGCTACGAGCAGTACTTC
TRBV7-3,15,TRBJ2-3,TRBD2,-,CASSIELASTDTQYF,TGTGCCAGCAGCATCGAACTAGCGAGCACAGATACGCAGTATTTT
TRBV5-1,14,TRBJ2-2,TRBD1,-,CASSLALDRGELFF,TGCGCCAGCAGCTTGGCCCTGGACAGGGGGGAGCTGTTTTTT
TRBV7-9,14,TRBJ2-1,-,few,CASSSPSVLNEQFF,TGTGCCAGCAGCTCTCCTAGCGTCTTAAATGAGCAGTTCTTC
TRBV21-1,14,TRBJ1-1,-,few,CASSKGQGFTEAFF,TGTGCCAGCAGCAAGGGACAGGGGTTTACTGAAGCTTTCTTT
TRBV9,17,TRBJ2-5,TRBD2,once,CASSGGASGSNGETQYF,TGTGCCAGCAGCGGAGGGGCTAGCGGCTCAAACGGAGAGACCCAGTACTTC
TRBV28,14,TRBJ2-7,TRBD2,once,CASSGTSVWMEQYF,TGTGCCAGCAGTGGGACTAGCGTTTGGATGGAGCAGTACTTC
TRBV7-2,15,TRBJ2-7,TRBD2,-,CASSGTSGRTREQYF,TGTGCCAGCAGCGGGACTAGCGGGAGAACCCGCGAGCAGTACTTC
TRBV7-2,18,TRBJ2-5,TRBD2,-,CASSLQREGPGRKETQYF,TGTGCCAGCAGCCTCCAGCGGGAGGGCCCAGGGCGGAAAGAGACCCAGTACTTC
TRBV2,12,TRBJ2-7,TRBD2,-,CASTDSGYEQYF,TGTGCCAGCACGGATAGCGGGTACGAGCAGTACTTC
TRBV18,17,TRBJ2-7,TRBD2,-,CASSPPRVSGGPYEQYF,TGTGCCAGCTCACCACCGAGGGTGTCGGGAGGCCCCTACGAGCAGTACTTC
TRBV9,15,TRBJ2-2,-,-,CASSVTSGNTGELFF,TGTGCCAGCAGCGTAACATCAGGGAACACCGGGGAGCTGTTTTTT
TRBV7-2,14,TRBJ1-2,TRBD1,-,CASSFQQGSYGYTF,TGTGCCAGCAGCTTCCAACAGGGGTCCTATGGCTACACCTTC
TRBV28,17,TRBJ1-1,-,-,CASSSITTPITYTEAFF,TGTGCCAGCAGCTCTATTACTACTCCCATTACGTACACTGAAGCTTTCTTT
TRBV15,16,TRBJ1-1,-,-,CATSRLVTGLNTEAFF,TGTGCCACCAGCAGGCTTGTTACAGGGCTGAACACTGAAGCTTTCTTT
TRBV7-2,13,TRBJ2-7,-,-,CASSLAHQDWQYF,TGTGCCAGCAGCTTAGCCCATCAGGACTGGCAGTACTTC
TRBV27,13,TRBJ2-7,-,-,CASGKEYRDEQYF,TGTGCCAGCGGCAAAGAATACAGGGACGAGCAGTACTTC
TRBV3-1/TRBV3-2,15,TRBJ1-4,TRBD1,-,CASSQPGQGNEKLFF,TGTGCCAGCAGCCAGCCGGGACAGGGTAATGAAAAACTGTTTTTT
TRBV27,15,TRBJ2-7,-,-,CASSLTLGDSYEQYF,TGTGCCAGCAGCCTTACATTGGGAGACTCCTACGAGCAGTACTTC
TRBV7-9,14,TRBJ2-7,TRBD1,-,CASSPRQGSYEQYF,TGTGCCAGCAGCCCGAGACAGGGGTCCTACGAGCAGTACTTC
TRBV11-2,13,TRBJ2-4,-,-,CASSLGGKNIQYF,TGTGCCAGCAGCTTAGGCGGGAAAAACATTCAGTACTTC
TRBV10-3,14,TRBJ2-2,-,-,CAISPGQVGGELFF,TGTGCCATCAGTCCGGGACAAGTAGGTGGGGAGCTGTTTTTT
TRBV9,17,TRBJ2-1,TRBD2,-,CASSVGASGIWDNEQFF,TGTGCCAGCAGCGTAGGAGCTAGCGGGATTTGGGACAATGAGCAGTTCTTC
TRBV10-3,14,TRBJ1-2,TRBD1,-,CAINGDREVYGYTF,TGTGCCATCAACGGAGACAGGGAGGTCTATGGCTACACCTTC
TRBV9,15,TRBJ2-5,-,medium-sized,CAPRGGGGPQETQYF,TGTGCCCCCCGCGGAGGGGGGGGGCCCCAAGAGACCCAGTACTTC
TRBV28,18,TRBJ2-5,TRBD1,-,CASSFRDRGYGNQETQYF,TGTGCCAGCAGTTTCCGGGACAGGGGTTATGGGAACCAAGAGACCCAGTACTTC
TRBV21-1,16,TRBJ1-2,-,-,CASSKVEGQGAYGYTF,TGTGCCAGCAGCAAAGTAGAGGGACAGGGGGCCTATGGCTACACCTTC
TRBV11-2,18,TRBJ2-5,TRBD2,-,CASSSLSGIAGFQETQYF,TGTGCCAGCAGCTCCCTAAGCGGGATAGCGGGCTTCCAAGAGACCCAGTACTTC
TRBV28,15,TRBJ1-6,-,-,CASSPRGSNNSPLHF,TGTGCCAGCAGTCCCAGGGGCAGTAACAATTCACCCCTCCACTTT
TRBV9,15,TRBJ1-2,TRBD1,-,CASSAGQASNYGYTF,TGTGCCAGCAGCGCAGGACAGGCTTCAAACTATGGCTACACCTTC
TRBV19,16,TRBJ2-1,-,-,CASSISREFPYNEQFF,TGTGCCAGTAGTATCTCAAGGGAGTTCCCCTACAATGAGCAGTTCTTC
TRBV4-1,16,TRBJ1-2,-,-,CASSQDESQGGDGYTF,TGCGCCAGCAGCCAAGATGAGAGTCAGGGTGGTGATGGCTACACCTTC
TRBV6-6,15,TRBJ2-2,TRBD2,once,CASSRTSGDTGELFF,TGTGCCAGCAGCCGGACTAGCGGGGACACCGGGGAGCTGTTTTTT
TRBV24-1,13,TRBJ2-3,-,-,CATTSGGGRTQYF,TGTGCCACCACCTCTGGGGGAGGTCGTACGCAGTATTTT
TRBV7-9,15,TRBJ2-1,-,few,CASSSEWSSYNEQFF,TGTGCCAGCAGCTCCGAATGGAGCTCTTACAATGAGCAGTTCTTC
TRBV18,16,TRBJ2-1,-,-,CASLNFDLRSYNEQFF,TGTGCCAGCTTAAACTTTGATCTCCGCTCCTACAATGAGCAGTTCTTC
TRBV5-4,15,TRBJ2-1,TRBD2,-,CASSLDSGDHNEQFF,TGTGCCAGCAGCTTGGATAGCGGGGACCACAATGAGCAGTTCTTC
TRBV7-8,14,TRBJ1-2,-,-,CASSLARGVYGYTF,TGTGCCAGCAGCTTAGCCAGGGGAGTCTATGGCTACACCTTC
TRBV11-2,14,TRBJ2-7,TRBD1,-,CASSFDRGSYEQYF,TGTGCCAGCAGCTTCGACAGGGGGTCCTACGAGCAGTACTTC
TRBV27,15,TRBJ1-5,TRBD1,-,CASSLDRGGSQPQHF,TGTGCCAGCAGTTTAGACAGGGGGGGATCCCAGCCCCAGCATTTT
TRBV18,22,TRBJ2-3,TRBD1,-,CASSPPYVKKAGTGGLIDTQYF,TGTGCCAGCTCACCACCGTACGTCAAAAAGGCCGGGACAGGGGGCTTAATAGATACGCAGTATTTT
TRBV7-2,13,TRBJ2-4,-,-,CASGKDIKNIQYF,TGTGCCAGCGGCAAGGACATCAAAAACATTCAGTACTTC
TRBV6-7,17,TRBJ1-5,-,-,CASSPESRVGNGQPQHF,TGTGCCAGCAGTCCCGAGAGCAGGGTGGGGAATGGTCAGCCCCAGCATTTT